A single sample gave rise to the 5 T cell receptor beta chains below, sequenced in a study of CD8 T cells in ankylosing spondylitis. A single record per CDR3 protein comes from TCRdb applying MiXCR to the 5' RACE reads. The sample holds about 250,000 distinct CDR3 sequences; roughly a tenth are singletons and the top ten take around 3%. The specimen sequenced was blood, either unsorted or a sorted T cell fraction (not recorded which). These receptors were collected from a male donor with ankylosing spondylitis or in good health (not recorded which).

The chain links TRBV7-2 to TRBJ1-5; D possibly corresponds to TRBD1 (5 bases). This CDR3 contains 14 residues. V gave up 5 bases and J gave up 9 bases, with 17 bases separating them. In germline, CDR1 is SGHTA, CDR2 FQGNSA. This chain's CDR3 is CASSVAGTIRPQHF. The CDR3 DNA reads as TGTGCCAGCAGCGTCGCCGGGACCATTAGGCCCCAGCATTTT.

This clonotype was detected many times. The chain employs TRBV5-1 and TRBJ2-1, with TRBD2 as a possible D gene (6 bases). The CDR3 spans 12 residues. V gave up 7 bases and J gave up 1 base, with 6 bases separating them. The germline gives CDR1 SGHRS, CDR2 YFSETQ. For the CDR3, the DNA is TGCGCCAGCCGGGGGTCCTACAATGAGCAGTTCTTC. Translating it yields CASRGSYNEQFF.

Points on this clonotype: Being one base from a much bigger clone, this may be a read error. The chain joins TRBV29-1 to TRBJ2-3; the D gene is possibly TRBD1 (5 bases). V was trimmed by 7 bases and J by 4 bases, leaving 12 bases between them. This CDR3 is built from 12 residues. Germline loops: CDR1 SQVTM, CDR2 ANQGSEA. The CDR3 DNA follows: TGCAGCGCTCCGACAGTAGCAGATACGCAGTATTTT. This sequence encodes CSAPTVADTQYF.

This clonotype appeared many times. V and J are TRBV30 and TRBJ2-3, with 9 bases aligning to TRBD2. The CDR3 extends over 14 amino acids. After removal of 0 bases from V and 4 bases from J, the junction contained 2 bases not matched to a gene. Germline CDR1 GTSNPN, CDR2 SVGIG (reference sequence). The CDR3: CAWSVGGGADTQYF. CDR3 DNA sequence: TGTGCCTGGAGTGTAGGCGGGGGGGCAGATACGCAGTATTTT.

This clonotype has more than one count but fewer than ten. This rearrangement joins TRBV20-1 to TRBJ1-6, with D hard to call. Trimming took 0 bases from V and 10 from J, leaving 19 bases between them. This CDR3 has 16 residues. The germline V gene encodes CDR1 DFQATT and CDR2 SNEGSKA (reference sequence). The CDR3 spells CSARDSRGGERSPLHF. The CDR3 DNA follows: TGCAGTGCTAGAGATTCCCGAGGCGGCGAAAGATCACCCCTCCACTTT.